This T cell receptor (beta chain) came from a study of blood T cell repertoires in COVID-19. Study-wide context: Some COVID-19 samples were acute and others convalescent; all came from the United States, Italy and Spain. The cDNA or gDNA used as material had been derived from T cells, B-cell-depleted T cells, or PBMCs.

How the authors handled the data: Amplification of reference gene primers was used by the study to estimate nucleated cell counts. Some clones are missing from TCRdb's copy, which holds only in-frame ones; the method was immunoSEQ multiplex PCR. The DNA was the basis for D and trimming; V, J and clone size are from that table. The profile shows some 200,000 clones, approximately 83% of them singletons. Participant-given clinical history determined each cohort assignment. V lost 1 base to trimming and J lost 1 base, with 13 bases between them. The CDR3 runs 16 residues. CDR1 and CDR2 from the germline V gene are KGHSH and LQKENI.

This clonotype originated in a middle-aged woman with acute COVID-19. Specimen: PBMCs or T cells enriched from blood (not recorded which). V usage is TRBV18 and J usage is TRBJ1-1; the D is unclear. The CDR3 coding sequence is TGTGCCAGCTCACCACGCCGGACTAGGGAGAACACTGAAGCTTTCTTT. Residues: CASSPRRTRENTEAFF.